This entry concerns a single T cell receptor beta chain. It has no known antigen specificity. No qualities accompany the bases; no much larger clone lies one base away. The data were taken from a study of T-cell reconstitution after alpha-beta-depleted transplantation in children (dated by TCRdb to the mid-2010s). Context from the whole study: T-cell immune reconstitution after TCRalphabeta/CD19-depleted allogeneic hematopoietic cell transplantation in children was quantitatively tracked in the study by means of TCR repertoire profiling.

Overall study results and their limits: In some patients, high TCRbeta diversity at day 60 was attributed to recipient T cells and intrathymic progenitors that had survived conditioning. Over the following months the frequencies of hyperexpanded clones went down, and after one year T-cell counts and TCRbeta diversity were mostly credited to newly produced T cells. About two months after transplant, the apparently early recovery of alphabetaT-cell counts reportedly depended on just several hundred clones that had expanded rapidly and came from non-depleted graft cells.

The junction shows trimming of 8 bases on V and 2 bases on J, and the gene matches do not reach 9 bases of it. The CDR3 runs 14 residues from the cysteine to the phenylalanine. Only the CDR3 part of the read is kept: 42 bases, read in frame from the first base. Sequences SQVTM (CDR1) and ANQGSEA (CDR2) are obtained from the germline V gene. To prepare the library, PCR was applied. The instrument given in TCRdb is Illumina HiSeq 2500. To normalize quantification of the TCRbeta repertoire, the TCR libraries were built with molecular barcoding that relied on unique molecular identifiers. The raw public data were reprocessed by TCRdb itself: fastp quality trimming at Q25, MiXCR clonotype calling, in-frame beta chains only. Under each unique CDR3 protein, matching rows form one entry showing the most common genes and DNA. The sample has hundreds of thousands of distinct CDR3 sequences on record, about 21% of them singletons. The ten largest clonotypes hold less than 15% of the sample.

Explained via the paper, the treatment or condition label denotes: allogeneic hematopoietic cell transplantation with graft depleted of TCRalphabeta T cells and CD19 B cells. TCRalphabeta/CD19-depleted allogeneic hematopoietic cell grafts were given to the transplant recipients, all of whom were children. The source is a boy younger than two who had a stem cell transplant for acute myeloid leukemia, so the T cells may come from the graft donor. The sample was PBMCs, mostly from graft donor cells, taken 360 days after TCRalphabeta/CD19-depleted stem cell transplant. The chain is assembled from TRBV29-1 and TRBJ2-3; 8 of the junction bases match TRBD1. CDR3 protein: CSTRDRLATDTQYF. The DNA sequence reads TGCAGCACCCGGGACAGGTTAGCCACAGATACGCAGTATTTT.